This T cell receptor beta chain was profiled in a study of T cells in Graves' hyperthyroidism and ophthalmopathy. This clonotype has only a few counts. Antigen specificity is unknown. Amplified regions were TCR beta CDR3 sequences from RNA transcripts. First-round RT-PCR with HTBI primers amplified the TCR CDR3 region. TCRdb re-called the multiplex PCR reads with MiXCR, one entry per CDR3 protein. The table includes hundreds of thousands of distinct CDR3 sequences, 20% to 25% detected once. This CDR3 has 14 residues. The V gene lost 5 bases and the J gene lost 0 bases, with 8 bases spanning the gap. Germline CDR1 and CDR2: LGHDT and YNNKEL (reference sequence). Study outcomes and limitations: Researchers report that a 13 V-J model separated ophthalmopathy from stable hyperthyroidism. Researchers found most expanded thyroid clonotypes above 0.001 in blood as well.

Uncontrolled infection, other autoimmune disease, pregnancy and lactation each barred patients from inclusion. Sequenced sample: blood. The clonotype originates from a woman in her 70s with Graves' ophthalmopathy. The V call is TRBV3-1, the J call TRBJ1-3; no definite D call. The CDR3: CASSLDLSGNTIYF. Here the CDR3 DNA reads TGTGCCAGCAGCTTGGATCTCTCTGGAAACACCATATATTTT.